This TCR beta chain was found in a study of T cells in Graves' hyperthyroidism and ophthalmopathy. Points from the study as a whole: Stable hyperthyroidism was told apart from ophthalmopathy by a model built on 13 V-J features. Blood samples included most of the expanded thyroid clonotypes exceeding 0.001.

TCR beta CDR3 regions were amplified from RNA transcripts. The HTBI primer set served for first-round RT-PCR of the TCR CDR3. TCRdb reanalysed the multiplex PCR reads using MiXCR and keeps one entry per CDR3 protein. The top ten clones hold 3% to 4.5% of a sample with 380,000 or so distinct CDR3 sequences, about 19% of them seen once. The CDR3 spans 13 residues. Germline V gene data show CDR1 as MNHNS and CDR2 as SASEGT. The V end was cut by 1 base, the J end by 2 bases, with 5 bases between. Hyperthyroidism was newly diagnosed in patients aged 18 to 65 (duration under 2 months). Every diagnosis used clinical symptoms, serum thyroxine and TRAb, thyroid ultrasound and orbital computed tomography. This clonotype was seen ten or more times. Its antigen is currently unknown.

The chain carries TRBV6-1 and TRBJ1-1; no clear D. The TCR sequence derives from a woman aged 18-30 years with Graves' hyperthyroidism. The sequenced material came from blood. The CDR3 DNA reads TGTGCCAGCAGTGAAGGAGAAAACACTGAAGCTTTCTTT. It encodes CASSEGENTEAFF.